A selection of T cell receptor beta chains follows, all from one sample in a study of response to subunit inactivated influenza vaccine. MiXCR was run by TCRdb on the RT-PCR reads, yielding one entry per CDR3 protein. The data hold 500,000 to 600,000 distinct CDR3 sequences, with 12% to 15% observed a single time. The specimen was PBMCs from blood, collected 11 to 12 days after vaccination. These receptors were obtained from a man between 50 and 59 years old who received an inactivated influenza vaccine. CDR3s leave out the opening cysteine and the closing phenylalanine or tryptophan. Each record gives: V gene, J gene, CDR3 protein.

V: TRBV12-3/TRBV12-4
J: TRBJ2-2
CDR3: ASSFGGIGELF

V: TRBV11-2
J: TRBJ2-1
CDR3: ASSFLAGGPYNEQF

V: TRBV7-9
J: TRBJ2-1
CDR3: ASSLPPLGRSYNEQF

V: TRBV7-2
J: TRBJ1-2
CDR3: ASTRGRGYT

V: TRBV5-1
J: TRBJ2-5
CDR3: ASSLGPGTEETQY

V: TRBV5-5
J: TRBJ2-2
CDR3: ASSLFGRRNTGELF

V: TRBV14
J: TRBJ2-5
CDR3: ASSQVGRNQETQY

V: TRBV5-1
J: TRBJ2-7
CDR3: ASSPGLAGYEQY

V: TRBV6-2/TRBV6-3
J: TRBJ1-5
CDR3: ASSRIGISTQPQH

V: TRBV20-1
J: TRBJ2-3
CDR3: SASTGTSPGDTQY